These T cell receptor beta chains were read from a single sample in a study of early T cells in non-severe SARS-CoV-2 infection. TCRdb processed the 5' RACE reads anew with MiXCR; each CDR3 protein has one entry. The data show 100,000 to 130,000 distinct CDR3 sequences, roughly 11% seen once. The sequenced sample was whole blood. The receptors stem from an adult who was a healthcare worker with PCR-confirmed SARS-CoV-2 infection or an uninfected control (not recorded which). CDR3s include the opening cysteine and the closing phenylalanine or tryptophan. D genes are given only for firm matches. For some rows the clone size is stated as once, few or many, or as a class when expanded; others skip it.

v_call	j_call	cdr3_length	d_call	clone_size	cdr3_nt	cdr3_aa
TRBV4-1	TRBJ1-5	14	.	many	TGCGCCAGCAGCCAAGGATTTTGGAGGCAGCCCCAGCATTTT	CASSQGFWRQPQHF
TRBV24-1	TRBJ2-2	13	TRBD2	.	TGTGCCACCAGGCCTAGCGGTAGCGGGGAGCTGTTTTTT	CATRPSGSGELFF
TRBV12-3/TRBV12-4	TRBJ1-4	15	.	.	TGTGCCAGCGGGGACGGGTTCGCAACTAATGAAAAACTGTTTTTT	CASGDGFATNEKLFF
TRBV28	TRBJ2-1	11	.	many	TGTGCCAGCACCTGGCCCAATGAGCAGTTCTTC	CASTWPNEQFF
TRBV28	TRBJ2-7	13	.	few	TGTGCCAGCAGTCCCTCCCACTTCTACGAGCAGTACTTC	CASSPSHFYEQYF
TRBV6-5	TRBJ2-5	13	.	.	TGTGCCAGCAGTTACAGGGAACGAGAGACCCAGTACTTC	CASSYRERETQYF
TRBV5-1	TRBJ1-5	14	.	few	TGCGCCAGCAGCTTGCTCCCTAGCAATCAGCCCCAGCATTTT	CASSLLPSNQPQHF
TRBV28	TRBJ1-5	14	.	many	TGTGCCAGCAGATCTATTGTCCTTGGTCAGCCCCAGCATTTT	CASRSIVLGQPQHF
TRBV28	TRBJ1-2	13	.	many	TGTGCCAGCAGCCCGGTGGGATTATATGGCTACACCTTC	CASSPVGLYGYTF
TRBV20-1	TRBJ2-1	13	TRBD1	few	TGCAGTGCCGTGAGGACAGGGAGCTATGAGCAGTTCTTC	CSAVRTGSYEQFF
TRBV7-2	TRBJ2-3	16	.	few	TGTGCCAGCAGCTTAGGGCCGGGGAGCATCAGAGATACGCAGTATTTT	CASSLGPGSIRDTQYF
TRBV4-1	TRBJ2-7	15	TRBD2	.	TGCGCCAGCAGCCACCTTCCGGGGGGAGGCTACGAGCAGTACTTC	CASSHLPGGGYEQYF
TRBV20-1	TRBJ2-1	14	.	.	TGCAGTGCTAGCCCACAGATCGGCTACAATGAGCAGTTCTTC	CSASPQIGYNEQFF
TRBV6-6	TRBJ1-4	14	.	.	TGTGCCAGCAGTCCCCGGGACACCCATGAAAAACTGTTTTTT	CASSPRDTHEKLFF
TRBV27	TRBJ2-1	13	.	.	TGTGCCAGCAGTTGGGGGAGGAGGAATGAGCAGTTCTTC	CASSWGRRNEQFF
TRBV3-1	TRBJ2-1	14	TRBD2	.	TGTGCCAGCTCTAAGCTAGCGGGAGGATATGAGCAGTTCTTC	CASSKLAGGYEQFF
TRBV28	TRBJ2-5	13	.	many	TGTGCCAGCAGCCGACAGATACAAGAGACCCAGTACTTC	CASSRQIQETQYF
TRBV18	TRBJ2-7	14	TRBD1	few	TGTGCCAGCTCAGCCGGGACAGGGTTAAACGAGCAGTACTTC	CASSAGTGLNEQYF
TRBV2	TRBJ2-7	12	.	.	TGTGCCAGCATTGAGGTGTCCTACGAGCAGTACTTC	CASIEVSYEQYF
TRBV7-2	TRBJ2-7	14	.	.	TGTGCCAGCAGCCCACGGGACAACTCCTACGAGCAGTACTTC	CASSPRDNSYEQYF
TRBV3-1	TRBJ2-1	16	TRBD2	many	TGTGCCAGCAGCCCGCCGGGACTAGCGGGAGCTAATGAGCAGTTCTTC	CASSPPGLAGANEQFF
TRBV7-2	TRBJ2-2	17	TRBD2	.	TGTGCCAGCAGCTTAGGCGGGACTAGTCGGGGCACCGGGGAGCTGTTTTTT	CASSLGGTSRGTGELFF
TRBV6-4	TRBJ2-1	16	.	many	TGTGCCAGCAGTGACTCTTGGGTAGCGAATTCCAATGAGCAGTTCTTC	CASSDSWVANSNEQFF
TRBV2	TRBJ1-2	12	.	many	TGTGCCAGCAGTGAAGACCTGGCTGGCTACACCTTC	CASSEDLAGYTF
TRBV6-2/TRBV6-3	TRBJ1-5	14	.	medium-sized	TGTGCCAGCACCAAGGGGGGACCTCCACAGCCCCAGCATTTT	CASTKGGPPQPQHF
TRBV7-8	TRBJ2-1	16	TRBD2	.	TGTGCCAGCAGTCATCCCGGGACTAGGGTGGACAATGAGCAGTTCTTC	CASSHPGTRVDNEQFF
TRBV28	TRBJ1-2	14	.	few	TGTGCCAGCAAGTCCGGGACGGCCGTCCTAGGCTACACCTTC	CASKSGTAVLGYTF
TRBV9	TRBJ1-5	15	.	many	TGTGCCAGCAGCGTAGGAGGTGAAGGCAATCAGCCCCAGCATTTT	CASSVGGEGNQPQHF
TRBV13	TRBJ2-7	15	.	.	TGTGCCAGCCGAAACTTCCCCACAAGCCTCTACGAGCAGTACTTC	CASRNFPTSLYEQYF
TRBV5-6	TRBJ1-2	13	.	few	TGTGCCAGCAGCCCGGGGCCTGTGGGCGGCTACACCTTC	CASSPGPVGGYTF
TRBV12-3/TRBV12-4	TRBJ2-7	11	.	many	TGTGCCAGCAGTCTCGGGAACGAGCAGTACTTC	CASSLGNEQYF